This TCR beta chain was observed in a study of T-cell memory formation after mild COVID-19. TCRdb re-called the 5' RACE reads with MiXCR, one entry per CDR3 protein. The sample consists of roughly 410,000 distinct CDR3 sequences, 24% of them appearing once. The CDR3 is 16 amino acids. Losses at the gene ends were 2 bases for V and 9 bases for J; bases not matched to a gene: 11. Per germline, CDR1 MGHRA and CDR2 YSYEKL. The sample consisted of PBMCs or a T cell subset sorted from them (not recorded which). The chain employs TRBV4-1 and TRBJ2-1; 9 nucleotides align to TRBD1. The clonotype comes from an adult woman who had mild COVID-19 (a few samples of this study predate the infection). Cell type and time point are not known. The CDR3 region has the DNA TGCGCCAGCAGCCAAAGTACGGGACAGGGAAGGACTGAGCAGTTCTTC. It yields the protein CASSQSTGQGRTEQFF.